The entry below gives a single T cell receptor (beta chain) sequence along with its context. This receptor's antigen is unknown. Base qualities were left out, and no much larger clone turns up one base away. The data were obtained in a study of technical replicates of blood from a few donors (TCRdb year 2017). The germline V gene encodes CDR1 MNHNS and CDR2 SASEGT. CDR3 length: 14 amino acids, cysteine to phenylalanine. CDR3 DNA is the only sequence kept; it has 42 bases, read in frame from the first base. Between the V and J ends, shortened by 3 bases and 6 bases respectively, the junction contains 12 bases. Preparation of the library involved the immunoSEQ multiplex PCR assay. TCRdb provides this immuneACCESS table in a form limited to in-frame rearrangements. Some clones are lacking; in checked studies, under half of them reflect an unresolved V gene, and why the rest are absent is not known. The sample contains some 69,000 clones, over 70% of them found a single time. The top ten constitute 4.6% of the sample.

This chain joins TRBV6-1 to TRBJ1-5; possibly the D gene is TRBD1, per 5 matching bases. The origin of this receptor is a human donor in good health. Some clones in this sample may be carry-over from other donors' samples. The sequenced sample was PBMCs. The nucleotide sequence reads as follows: TGTGCCAGCAGTGATGGGTCAGGGCCTCAGCCCCAGCATTTT. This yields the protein CASSDGSGPQPQHF.